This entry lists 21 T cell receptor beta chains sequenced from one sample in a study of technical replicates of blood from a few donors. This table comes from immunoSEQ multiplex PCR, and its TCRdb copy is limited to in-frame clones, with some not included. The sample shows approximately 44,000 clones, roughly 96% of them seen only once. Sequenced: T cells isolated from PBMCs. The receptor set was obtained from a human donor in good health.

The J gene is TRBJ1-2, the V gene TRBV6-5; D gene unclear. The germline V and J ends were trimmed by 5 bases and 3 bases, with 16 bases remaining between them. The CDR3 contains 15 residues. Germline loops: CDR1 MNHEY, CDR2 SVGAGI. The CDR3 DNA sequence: TGTGCCAGCAGTATCGGGCCCTTCGGGGACTATGGCTACACCTTC. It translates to CASSIGPFGDYGYTF.

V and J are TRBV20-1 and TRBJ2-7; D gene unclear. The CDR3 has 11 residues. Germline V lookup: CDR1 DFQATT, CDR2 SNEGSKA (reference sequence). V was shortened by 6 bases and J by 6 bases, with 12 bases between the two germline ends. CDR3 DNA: TGCAGTGCACAGACATACGGCGAGCAGTACTTC. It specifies CSAQTYGEQYF.

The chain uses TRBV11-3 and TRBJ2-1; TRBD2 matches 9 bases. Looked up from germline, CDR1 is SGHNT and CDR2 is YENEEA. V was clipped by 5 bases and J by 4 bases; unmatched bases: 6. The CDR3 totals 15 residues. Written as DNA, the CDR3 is TGTGCCAGCAGCCCGAGCGGGGGGCTTTACAATGAGCAGTTCTTC. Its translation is CASSPSGGLYNEQFF.

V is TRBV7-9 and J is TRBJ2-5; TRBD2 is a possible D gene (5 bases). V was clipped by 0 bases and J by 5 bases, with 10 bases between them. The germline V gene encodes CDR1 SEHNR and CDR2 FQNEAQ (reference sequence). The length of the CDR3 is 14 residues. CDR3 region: CASSLASEVETQYF. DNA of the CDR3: TGTGCCAGCAGCTTAGCGTCGGAGGTCGAGACCCAGTACTTC.

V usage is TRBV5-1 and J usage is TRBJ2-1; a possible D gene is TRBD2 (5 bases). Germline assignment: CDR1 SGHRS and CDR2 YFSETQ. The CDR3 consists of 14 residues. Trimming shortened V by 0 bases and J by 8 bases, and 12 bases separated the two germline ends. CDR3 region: CASSLESGWDEQFF. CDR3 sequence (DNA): TGCGCCAGCAGCTTGGAGTCGGGATGGGATGAGCAGTTCTTC.

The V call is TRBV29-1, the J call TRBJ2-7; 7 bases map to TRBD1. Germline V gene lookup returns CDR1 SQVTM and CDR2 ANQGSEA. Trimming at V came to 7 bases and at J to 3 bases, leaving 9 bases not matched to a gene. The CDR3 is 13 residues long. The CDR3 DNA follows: TGCAGCGGACGGACAGGCTTTAACTACGAGCAGTACTTC. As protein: CSGRTGFNYEQYF.

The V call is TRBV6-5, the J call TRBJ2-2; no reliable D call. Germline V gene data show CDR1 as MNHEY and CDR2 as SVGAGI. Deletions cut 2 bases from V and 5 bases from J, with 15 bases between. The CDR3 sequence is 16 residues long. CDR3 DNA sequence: TGTGCCAGCAGTTACCTGTCTAGAAGAATGACCGGGGAGCTGTTTTTT. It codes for CASSYLSRRMTGELFF.

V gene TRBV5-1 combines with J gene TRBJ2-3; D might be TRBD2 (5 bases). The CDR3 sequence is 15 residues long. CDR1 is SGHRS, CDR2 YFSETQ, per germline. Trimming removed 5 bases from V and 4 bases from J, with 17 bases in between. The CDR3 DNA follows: TGCGCCAGCAGGTTCGAGGGCGTCCACGCAGATACGCAGTATTTT. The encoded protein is CASRFEGVHADTQYF.

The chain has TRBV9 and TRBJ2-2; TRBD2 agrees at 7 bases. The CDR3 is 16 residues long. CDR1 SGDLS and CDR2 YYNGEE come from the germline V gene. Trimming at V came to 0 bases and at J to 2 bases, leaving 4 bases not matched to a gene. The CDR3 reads CASSVELADNTGELFF. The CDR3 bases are TGTGCCAGCAGCGTAGAGCTAGCGGACAACACCGGGGAGCTGTTTTTT.

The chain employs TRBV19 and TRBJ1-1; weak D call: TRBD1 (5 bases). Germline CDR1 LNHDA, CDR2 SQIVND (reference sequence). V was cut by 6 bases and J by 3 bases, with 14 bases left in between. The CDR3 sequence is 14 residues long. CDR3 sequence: CASSATGFYTEAFF. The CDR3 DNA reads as TGTGCCAGTAGCGCTACAGGATTTTACACTGAAGCTTTCTTT.

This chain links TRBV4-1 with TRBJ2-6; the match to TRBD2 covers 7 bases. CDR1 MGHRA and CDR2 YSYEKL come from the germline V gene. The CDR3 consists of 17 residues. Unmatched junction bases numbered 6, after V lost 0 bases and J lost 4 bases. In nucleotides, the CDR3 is TGCGCCAGCAGCCAAGACAGGGAGGGAGCAGGGGCCAACGTCCTGACTTTC. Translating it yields CASSQDREGAGANVLTF.

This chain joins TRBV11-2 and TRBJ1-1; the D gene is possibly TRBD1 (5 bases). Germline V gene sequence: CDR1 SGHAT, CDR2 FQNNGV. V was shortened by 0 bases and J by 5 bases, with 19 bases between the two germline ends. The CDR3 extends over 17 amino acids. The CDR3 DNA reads TGTGCCAGCAGCTTAGAGCCCAAGGTGGGGGGTCGGACTGAAGCTTTCTTT. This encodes CASSLEPKVGGRTEAFF. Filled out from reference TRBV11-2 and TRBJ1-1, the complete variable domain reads EAGVAQSPRYKIIEKRQSVAFWCNPISGHATLYWYQQILGQGPKLLIQFQNNGVVDDSQLPKDRFSAERLKGVDSTLKIQPAKLEDSAVYLCASSLEPKVGGRTEAFFGQGTRLTVV.

The CDR3 region is CASSPGTGNEKLFF. CDR3 coding DNA: TGTGCCAGCAGCCCCGGGACAGGGAACGAAAAACTGTTTTTT. This chain uses TRBV7-6 with TRBJ1-4; 9 bases line up with TRBD1. The CDR3 sequence is 14 residues long. Germline assignment: CDR1 SGHVS and CDR2 FNYEAQ. J lost 8 bases, V lost 5 bases, and 6 bases had no gene match. Complete variable domain (other parts from reference TRBV7-6 and TRBJ1-4): GAGVSQSPRYKVTKRGQDVALRCDPISGHVSLYWYRQALGQGPEFLTYFNYEAQQDKSGLPNDRFSAERPEGSISTLTIQRTEQRDSAMYRCASSPGTGNEKLFFGSGTQLSVL.

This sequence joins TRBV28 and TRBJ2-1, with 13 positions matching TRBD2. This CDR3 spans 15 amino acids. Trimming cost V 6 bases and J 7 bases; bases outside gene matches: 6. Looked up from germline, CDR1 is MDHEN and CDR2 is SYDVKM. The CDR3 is CASRPPGLAGNEQFF. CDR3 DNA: TGTGCCAGCAGGCCACCGGGACTAGCGGGAAATGAGCAGTTCTTC.

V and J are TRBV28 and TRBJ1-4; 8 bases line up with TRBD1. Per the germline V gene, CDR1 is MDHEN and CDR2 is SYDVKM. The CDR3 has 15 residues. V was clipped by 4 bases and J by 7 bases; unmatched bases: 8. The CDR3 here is CASSSPGQGIEKLFF. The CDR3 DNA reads TGTGCCAGCAGTTCCCCCGGACAGGGTATTGAAAAACTGTTTTTT.

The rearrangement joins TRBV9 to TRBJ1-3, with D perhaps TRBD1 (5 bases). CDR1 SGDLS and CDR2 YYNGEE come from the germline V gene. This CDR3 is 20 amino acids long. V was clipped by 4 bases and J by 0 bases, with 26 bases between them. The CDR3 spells CASSPWDYQGLQGSGNTIYF. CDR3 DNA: TGTGCCAGCAGCCCTTGGGACTACCAGGGTTTACAAGGCTCTGGAAACACCATATATTTT. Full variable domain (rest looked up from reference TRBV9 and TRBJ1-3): DSGVTQTPKHLITATGQRVTLRCSPRSGDLSVYWYQQSLDQGLQFLIQYYNGEERAKGNILERFSAQQFPDLHSELNLSSLELGDSALYFCASSPWDYQGLQGSGNTIYFGEGSWLTVV.

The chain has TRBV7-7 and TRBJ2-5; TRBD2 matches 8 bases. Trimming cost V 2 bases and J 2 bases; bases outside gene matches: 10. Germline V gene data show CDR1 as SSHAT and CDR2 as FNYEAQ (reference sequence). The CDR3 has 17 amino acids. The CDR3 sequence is CASSLQGLAGGQETQYF. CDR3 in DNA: TGTGCCAGCAGCTTACAGGGTTTGGCGGGAGGACAAGAGACCCAGTACTTC.

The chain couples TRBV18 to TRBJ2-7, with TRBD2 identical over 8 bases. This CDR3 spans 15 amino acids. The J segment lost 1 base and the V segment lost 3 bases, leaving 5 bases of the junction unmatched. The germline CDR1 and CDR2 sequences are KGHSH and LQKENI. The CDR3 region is CASSPFTSGSYEQYF. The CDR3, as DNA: TGTGCCAGCTCACCGTTTACTAGCGGATCCTACGAGCAGTACTTC.

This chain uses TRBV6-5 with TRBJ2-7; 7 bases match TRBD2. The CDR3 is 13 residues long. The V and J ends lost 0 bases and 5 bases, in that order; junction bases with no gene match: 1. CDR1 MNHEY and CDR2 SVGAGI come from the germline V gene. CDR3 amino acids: CASSYSGGNEQYF. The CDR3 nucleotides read TGTGCCAGCAGTTACTCGGGGGGGAACGAGCAGTACTTC.

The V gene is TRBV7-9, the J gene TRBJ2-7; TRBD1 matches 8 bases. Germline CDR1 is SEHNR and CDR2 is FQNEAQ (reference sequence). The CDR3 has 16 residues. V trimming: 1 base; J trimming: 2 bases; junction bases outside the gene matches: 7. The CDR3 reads CASSLGRGLGTYEQYF. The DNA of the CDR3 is TGTGCCAGCAGCTTAGGCAGGGGGCTAGGGACCTACGAGCAGTACTTC.

The CDR3 sequence: CASSLSGNQPQHF. The CDR3 nucleotides read TGCGCCAGCAGCTTGTCAGGGAATCAGCCCCAGCATTTT. This chain uses TRBV5-1 with TRBJ1-5; a possible D gene is TRBD1 (5 bases). Germline CDR1 reads SGHRS; CDR2 reads YFSETQ. V dropped 1 base and J dropped 4 bases, with 6 bases sitting between them. CDR3 length: 13 residues.